These 8 T cell receptor beta chains were sequenced from one sample in a study of neoadjuvant anti-PD-1 for oral cavity cancer. Repertoires were generated with immunoSEQ multiplex PCR, while TCRdb's copy carries only in-frame clones and drops some. In the table there are approximately 13,000 clones, 71% of which are singletons. Time point described: after neoadjuvant nivolumab, at surgical resection. The sequenced sample was PBMCs, obtained after nivolumab (anti-PD-1) treatment. The origin of the receptors is a person between 40 and 85 years old with oral cavity squamous cell carcinoma.

The chain combines TRBV28 with TRBJ1-5; 8 nucleotides line up with TRBD1. V lost 6 bases, J lost 1 base, and 2 bases stayed unmatched. Germline assignment: CDR1 MDHEN and CDR2 SYDVKM. The CDR3 is made up of 14 amino acids. This CDR3 reads CASSRGLSNQPQHF. In nucleotides, the CDR3 is TGTGCCAGCAGCAGGGGGCTGAGCAATCAGCCCCAGCATTTT. Combining the CDR3 with reference TRBV28 and TRBJ1-5 gives the whole variable domain DVKVTQSSRYLVKRTGEKVFLECVQDMDHENMFWYRQDPGLGLRLIYFSYDVKMKEKGDIPEGYSVSREKKERFSLILESASTNQTSMYLCASSRGLSNQPQHFGDGTRLSIL.

This chain links TRBV2 with TRBJ1-2; 7 nucleotides agree with TRBD1. Trimming removed 4 bases from V and 4 bases from J; junction bases left unmatched: 6. This CDR3 has 14 amino acids. Per germline, CDR1 SNHLY and CDR2 FYNNEI. The CDR3 nucleotides are TGTGCCAGCAGTGTAACAGGGGAACTCTATGGCTACACCTTC. This gives the protein CASSVTGELYGYTF.

The chain links TRBV7-8 to TRBJ2-7; D perhaps matches TRBD1 (5 bases). The CDR3 covers 13 residues. V lost 5 bases, J lost 3 bases, and 11 bases lay in between. The germline gives CDR1 SGHVS, CDR2 FQNEAQ. The CDR3 spells CASSTGQGYEQYF. The CDR3 DNA reads TGTGCCAGCAGCACCGGACAAGGCTACGAGCAGTACTTC.

J is TRBJ2-1 and V is TRBV27, with 8 bases that match TRBD2. The V segment lost 10 bases and the J segment 1 base; nucleotides outside the gene matches: 15. The CDR3 extends over 17 amino acids. Germline CDR1 is MNHEY and CDR2 is SMNVEV (reference sequence). The CDR3 is CANRCSSGLLSYNEQFF. CDR3 nucleotide sequence: TGTGCCAACCGGTGTTCTAGCGGGCTATTATCCTACAATGAGCAGTTCTTC.

This clone occurred once. The chain uses TRBV2 and TRBJ2-7; 8 bases agree with TRBD2. Germline V CDR1 and CDR2: SNHLY, FYNNEI. There are 15 residues in the CDR3. V lost 3 bases and J lost 4; bases outside the gene matches: 8. CDR3 in amino acids: CASSERGAGIYEQYF. In nucleotides, the CDR3 is TGTGCCAGCAGTGAGCGGGGGGCTGGGATATACGAGCAGTACTTC.

J is TRBJ1-5 and V is TRBV5-1, with D unresolved. The V gene's germline CDR1 is SGHRS and CDR2 YFSETQ. Trimming left V 4 bases short and J 7 bases short, with 12 bases between. CDR3 size: 13 residues. CDR3 nucleotides: TGCGCCAGCAGCCAGGCCAGCGGACAGCCCCAGCATTTT. Its translation is CASSQASGQPQHF.

In its sample, this clone was seen once. The V gene is TRBV29-1, the J gene TRBJ2-1; tentatively, D is TRBD1 (6 bases). Germline-derived CDR1 and CDR2 are SQVTM and ANQGSEA. This CDR3 has 10 amino acids. The V end lost 6 bases, the J end lost 10 bases, and 10 bases lay between the germline ends. In DNA, the CDR3 is TGCAGCGTCAGGGGCCTGGAGCAGTTCTTC. The encoded protein is CSVRGLEQFF.

The J gene is TRBJ2-3, the V gene TRBV5-1; 7 nucleotides match TRBD2. CDR3 length: 16 amino acids. V trimming: 1 base; J trimming: 2 bases; junction bases outside the gene matches: 7. Germline V gene lookup returns CDR1 SGHRS and CDR2 YFSETQ. In DNA, the CDR3 is TGCGCCAGCAGCTTGCAGAGTAGCGGGTCCACAGATACGCAGTATTTT. This gives the protein CASSLQSSGSTDTQYF.